One sample yielded the 6 T cell receptor beta chains listed below, sequenced in a study of technical replicates of blood from a few donors. Sequenced by immunoSEQ multiplex PCR; TCRdb stores in-frame clones only, minus some. Of around 93,000 clones detected, about 95% appear once; the ten largest clones hold less than 0.4%. Specimen: T cells isolated from PBMCs. All receptors come from a human donor in good health.

The chain is built from TRBV6-5 and TRBJ2-7; weak D call: TRBD2 (5 bases). The CDR3 length is 14 residues. V lost 8 bases and J lost 0, with 14 bases in between. Germline V lookup: CDR1 MNHEY, CDR2 SVGAGI. The CDR3 nucleotides read TGTGCCAGCCGGGAAGGGTCAAGCTCCTACGAGCAGTACTTC. Translating gives CASREGSSSYEQYF.

The chain has TRBV6-1 and TRBJ1-6; D unresolved. The CDR3 has 14 residues. CDR1 MNHNS and CDR2 SASEGT come from the germline V gene. Trimming cost V 0 bases and J 9 bases, with 9 bases left between them. CDR3: CASSEARRSSPLHF. The CDR3 coding sequence is TGTGCCAGCAGTGAAGCGCGCCGGAGTTCACCCCTCCACTTT.

The V and J genes are TRBV4-2 and TRBJ1-4; 7 bases map to TRBD1. The CDR3 spans 15 residues. Germline lookup yields CDR1 LGHNA and CDR2 YNFKEQ. The V segment lost 3 bases and the J segment 4 bases; nucleotides outside the gene matches: 5. The chain's CDR3 is CASSHNRGNNEKLFF. The DNA for the CDR3 is TGTGCCAGCAGCCACAACAGGGGTAATAATGAAAAACTGTTTTTT.

The V and J genes are TRBV29-1 and TRBJ2-1; TRBD1 might be the D (5 bases). V was pared by 1 base and J by 12 bases, with 10 bases between. The CDR3 length is 11 residues. Germline V gene sequence: CDR1 SQVTM, CDR2 ANQGSEA. CDR3 protein: CSVEGGVGQFF. As DNA, the CDR3 is TGCAGCGTTGAAGGGGGCGTCGGGCAGTTCTTC.

The V call is TRBV11-1, the J call TRBJ2-7, with D tentatively TRBD2 (5 bases). CDR1 and CDR2 (germline): SGHAT, FQDESV (reference sequence). This CDR3 contains 14 residues. V gave up 1 base and J gave up 6 bases, with 13 bases separating them. The chain's CDR3 is CASSLGRSRGEQYF. In nucleotides, the CDR3 is TGTGCCAGCAGCTTAGGACGCTCACGGGGCGAGCAGTACTTC.

This clone was detected only once. The chain recombines TRBV5-1 with TRBJ1-1; TRBD1 matches at 8 bases. The V and J ends lost 4 bases and 1 base, in that order; junction bases with no gene match: 3. CDR3 length: 14 residues. Germline-derived CDR1 and CDR2 are SGHRS and YFSETQ. The CDR3 DNA sequence: TGCGCCAGCAGCCTGGGGACAGGGAACACTGAAGCTTTCTTT. It translates to CASSLGTGNTEAFF.